A selection of T cell receptor beta chains follows, all from one sample in a study of T cell changes during pregnancy in multiple sclerosis. The table came from immunoSEQ multiplex PCR; TCRdb's copy has only in-frame clones and leaves some out. Among about 40,000 clones listed, 90% to 95% were seen once. The sequences come from CD4+ T cells from peripheral blood mononuclear cells, collected in the third trimester of pregnancy. The receptors here all came from a female donor in good health, enrolled as a control in a pregnancy study. Each CDR3 is given with its conserved first and last residue. Fields, in order: D gene, clone size, J gene, V gene, CDR3 DNA, CDR3 protein. A D gene is named only where the DNA matches it firmly. For some rows the clone size is stated as once, few or many, or as a class when expanded; others skip it.

TRBD2 | once | TRBJ2-2 | TRBV28 | TGTGCCAGCCTAGCGGGGAACACCGGGGAGCTGTTTTTT | CASLAGNTGELFF
TRBD1 | - | TRBJ1-2 | TRBV5-6 | TGTGCCAGCAGCTTTTCAGGGGGGTATGGCTACACCTTC | CASSFSGGYGYTF
- | - | TRBJ1-4 | TRBV19 | TGTGCCAGTAGCCTCCGAGAGCCTAATGAAAAACTGTTTTTT | CASSLREPNEKLFF
TRBD1 | - | TRBJ1-5 | TRBV7-8 | TGTGCCAGCAGCGAACTAGGACAGGGATCGGGTCAGCCCCAGCATTTT | CASSELGQGSGQPQHF
- | - | TRBJ2-7 | TRBV6-1 | TGTGCCACTAGCCCCGGGAGTACCTACGAGCAGTACTTC | CATSPGSTYEQYF
- | - | TRBJ2-7 | TRBV7-8 | TGTGCCAGCAGCTTTCTTCCGGACAACGCCTACGAGCAGTACTTC | CASSFLPDNAYEQYF
TRBD1 | - | TRBJ2-2 | TRBV5-1 | TGCGCCAGCAGCCTTAGGGACAGTAACACCGGGGAGCTGTTTTTT | CASSLRDSNTGELFF
- | once | TRBJ2-7 | TRBV5-3 | TGTGCCAGAAGCTTTCCCCGACTCAAGGCAGAACCCTACGAGCAGTACTTC | CARSFPRLKAEPYEQYF
TRBD2 | - | TRBJ2-1 | TRBV9 | TGTGCCAGCAGCGTAGAGGGGGGAGCGGGAGGGCGCTACAATGAGCAGTTCTTC | CASSVEGGAGGRYNEQFF
- | - | TRBJ2-5 | TRBV5-4 | TGTGCCAGCAGCCCGAGGGACCAAGAGACCCAGTACTTC | CASSPRDQETQYF
TRBD1 | - | TRBJ1-1 | TRBV19 | TGTGCCAGTAGTCCCTGGACAGGTCCCCGGGGTGAAGCTTTCTTT | CASSPWTGPRGEAFF
- | - | TRBJ2-3 | TRBV15 | - | CATSSTSGLLDTDTQYF
TRBD1 | - | TRBJ1-5 | TRBV28 | TGTGCCAGCAGTTTATTTGGTAGGCGGACAGGGGGAGGTCAGCCCCAGCATTTT | CASSLFGRRTGGGQPQHF
TRBD1 | once | TRBJ1-5 | TRBV4-3 | TGCGCCAGCGCCCGAGGGACAGGCAGGCAGCCCCAGCATTTT | CASARGTGRQPQHF
TRBD1 | - | TRBJ1-5 | TRBV6-1 | TGTGCCAGCAGTGAAATCACAGGGGAGAGGTGGCCCCAGCATTTT | CASSEITGERWPQHF
- | - | TRBJ2-7 | TRBV10-3 | TGTGCCATCAGCCGCATCCTAGGGGGGAGGGGGTGGGAGCAGTACTTC | CAISRILGGRGWEQYF
- | few | TRBJ1-1 | TRBV5-5 | TGTGCCAGCAGCTTGGGTGGAGGGTACGGTGAAGCTTTCTTT | CASSLGGGYGEAFF
TRBD1 | - | TRBJ2-5 | TRBV19 | TGTGCCAGTAGCGGGGGGACAGGGGGAGGAGAGACCCAGTACTTC | CASSGGTGGGETQYF
- | - | TRBJ2-5 | TRBV7-3 | TGTGCCAGCAGCTTAAGACTAAAAGAGACCCAGTACTTC | CASSLRLKETQYF
TRBD1 | - | TRBJ2-7 | TRBV28 | TGTGCCAGCAGTTCGGGACAGACCTACGAGCAGTACTTC | CASSSGQTYEQYF
- | - | TRBJ2-7 | TRBV21-1 | TGTGCCAGCACCGTCCAGGGACAGGGAAAGTACGAGCAGTACTTC | CASTVQGQGKYEQYF
- | - | TRBJ2-3 | TRBV7-2 | TGTGCCAGCAGACGCCCTTTGGCGGGCACAGATACGCAGTATTTT | CASRRPLAGTDTQYF
- | - | TRBJ2-7 | TRBV29-1 | TGCAGCGACCCCACCAGTCGCGACAATCCATACGACGAGCAGTACTTC | CSDPTSRDNPYDEQYF
- | - | TRBJ2-7 | TRBV11-2 | TGTGCCAGCAGCTTTTCCCCCCCCGACGAGCAGTACTTC | CASSFSPPDEQYF
TRBD2 | - | TRBJ2-1 | TRBV5-1 | TGCGCCAGCAGCTCCGGGACTAGAGACAATGAGCAGTTCTTC | CASSSGTRDNEQFF
- | - | TRBJ1-1 | TRBV5-1 | TGCGCCAGCAGTATCGCAGGGGATACTGAAGCTTTCTTT | CASSIAGDTEAFF
TRBD2 | - | TRBJ2-5 | TRBV5-1 | TGCGCCAGCAGGGATGCCGGACTAGCGGGGGGAGGCGCCCAGTACTTC | CASRDAGLAGGGAQYF
- | - | TRBJ2-7 | TRBV18 | TGTGCCAGCTCACCATTACAGGGTGTTGGCGACGAGCAGTACTTC | CASSPLQGVGDEQYF
TRBD2 | once | TRBJ2-7 | TRBV10-3 | TGTGCCATCAGTGGAGCGGGATCCGAGCAGTACTTC | CAISGAGSEQYF
- | - | TRBJ2-5 | TRBV27 | TGTGCCAGCAGTCTAATTACAGGGAAGGGAGAGACCCAGTACTTC | CASSLITGKGETQYF
- | - | TRBJ2-1 | TRBV5-1 | TGCGCCAGCAGCTTCGCTAAAACCTACAATGAGCAGTTCTTC | CASSFAKTYNEQFF
- | - | TRBJ2-7 | TRBV28 | TGTGCCAGCAGTTATCTCGACGAGCAGTACTTC | CASSYLDEQYF
- | - | TRBJ1-1 | TRBV7-9 | TGTGCCAGCAGCTTTACAGGGCCAGGGAACACTGAAGCTTTCTTT | CASSFTGPGNTEAFF
TRBD2 | - | TRBJ2-7 | TRBV28 | TGTGCCAGCAGTTTAAGCCGGGGGGGTCATCGGGACGGGACCTACGAGCAGTACTTC | CASSLSRGGHRDGTYEQYF
TRBD2 | - | TRBJ2-7 | TRBV4-3 | TGCGCCAGCAGCCAAGATTACGGGGAACGTCTCGGGGGGACCTACGAGCAGTACTTC | CASSQDYGERLGGTYEQYF
- | - | TRBJ1-1 | TRBV18 | TGTGCCAGCTCAGGACGGCAGGGGCGGAACACTGAAGCTTTCTTT | CASSGRQGRNTEAFF
TRBD1 | - | TRBJ2-1 | TRBV5-5 | TGTGCCAGCAGCCTATACAGGGGGGAGCAGTTCTTC | CASSLYRGEQFF
TRBD1 | - | TRBJ2-6 | TRBV10-1 | TGCGCCAGCAACAACCGGGACAGGGGTCCCTTCTCTGGGGCCAACGTCCTGACTTTC | CASNNRDRGPFSGANVLTF
- | few | TRBJ1-1 | TRBV29-1 | TGCAGCGTTGCCAGGGGACACCCGAACACTGAAGCTTTCTTT | CSVARGHPNTEAFF
- | - | TRBJ2-7 | TRBV30 | TGTGCCTGGAGTGTGAACGGTCCCTACGAGCAGTACTTC | CAWSVNGPYEQYF
TRBD1 | - | TRBJ2-5 | TRBV10-3 | TGTGCCATCAGTGAGGGGACAGGGGTAGAGACCCAGTACTTC | CAISEGTGVETQYF
- | - | TRBJ1-5 | TRBV6-6 | TGTGCCAGCACGGACAGAAGCTATCAGCCCCAGCATTTT | CASTDRSYQPQHF
TRBD1 | - | TRBJ2-2 | TRBV18 | TGTGCCAGCTCACCAAGGACAGGGGGCCGGGGGGAGCTGTTTTTT | CASSPRTGGRGELFF
- | - | TRBJ1-6 | TRBV18 | TGTGCCAGCTCACCAAGGGGCGCCTCTGACTCACCCCTCCACTTT | CASSPRGASDSPLHF
- | - | TRBJ2-2 | TRBV30 | TGTGCCTGGAGTGTACGGAGGGGGGGCCCCCCCCCGGAGCTGTTTTTT | CAWSVRRGGPPPELFF
- | medium-sized | TRBJ2-7 | TRBV11-2 | TGTGCCAGCAGCTTAGATACGGCGGCCGAGCAGTACTTC | CASSLDTAAEQYF